This T cell receptor beta chain is from a study of cytotoxic CD8 clonotypes in ibrutinib-treated CLL. General study findings and limits: Clonality was higher at ibrutinib response and returned toward baseline at progression. The clonality rise at ibrutinib response reflected private clonotype expansion.

Worth noting for this clone: Antigen: not known.

V dropped 4 bases and J dropped 3 bases, with 8 bases sitting between them. The CDR3 extends over 14 amino acids. Per germline, CDR1 SGHRS and CDR2 YFSETQ. Using immunoSEQ multiplex PCR, the repertoire was profiled, and TCRdb retains in-frame clones only, with some absent. The sample has about 330,000 clones, 60% to 80% seen once. The sample was PBMCs, taken after 36 months of ibrutinib treatment. The genes are TRBV5-1 and TRBJ1-6; D remains unclear. The receptor comes from a human donor with chronic lymphocytic leukemia. Here the CDR3 reads CASSLLSYNSPLHF. CDR3 DNA sequence: TGCGCCAGCAGCCTACTTAGCTATAATTCACCCCTCCACTTT. Variable domain in full (rest from reference TRBV5-1 and TRBJ1-6): KAGVTQTPRYLIKTRGQQVTLSCSPISGHRSVSWYQQTPGQGLQFLFEYFSETQRNKGNFPGRFSGRQFSNSRSEMNVSTLELGDSALYLCASSLLSYNSPLHFGNGTRLTVT.